These 25 T cell receptor beta chains were all obtained from the same sample, sequenced in a study of blood T cells in healthy people across ages. PCR was performed a second time for 7 to 11 cycles using a sample-barcoded 5' primer and a J-beta primer mix. TCRdb itself ran the 5' RACE reads through MiXCR, one entry per CDR3 protein. Seen here are about a million distinct CDR3 sequences, roughly 51% observed once, and the top ten hold over 20%. The sample was blood. All receptors come from a woman aged 55 to 70 in good health.

This clonotype was found many times. J is TRBJ2-3 and V is TRBV3-1, with D possibly being TRBD1 (6 bases). This CDR3 has 15 residues. Trimming took 5 bases from V and 0 from J, leaving 12 bases between them. Germline V gives CDR1 LGHDT, CDR2 YNNKEL (reference sequence). The chain's CDR3 is CASSWTATSTDTQYF. CDR3 bases: TGTGCCAGCAGCTGGACAGCTACTAGCACAGATACGCAGTATTTT.

This rearrangement joins TRBV29-1 to TRBJ2-7; 10 bases match TRBD1. Germline V gene sequence: CDR1 SQVTM, CDR2 ANQGSEA. V dropped 3 bases and J dropped 2; count of bases not matched to a gene: 4. The CDR3 totals 14 residues. In DNA form, the CDR3 reads TGCAGCGTTGATGGGACAGGGGTTCCCTACGAGCAGTACTTC. This codes for CSVDGTGVPYEQYF.

This clonotype has just a few counts. The chain employs TRBV4-1 and TRBJ2-3; D might be TRBD1 or TRBD2, each matching 5 bases. The V end was cut by 2 bases, the J end by 2 bases, with 14 bases between. CDR3 length: 16 residues. In germline, CDR1 is MGHRA, CDR2 YSYEKL. CDR3 bases: TGCGCCAGCAGCCAAATCCCCCCGGGGACCACAGATACGCAGTATTTT. Translation: CASSQIPPGTTDTQYF.

This clonotype was detected many times. The J gene is TRBJ2-3, the V gene TRBV7-2, with D uncertain. V lost 2 bases and J lost 2, with 2 bases in between. Per the germline V gene, CDR1 is SGHTA and CDR2 is FQGNSA. The CDR3 is 12 amino acids. CDR3 coding DNA: TGTGCCAGCAGCTTATACACAGATACGCAGTATTTT. Protein product: CASSLYTDTQYF. The variable domain in full, with the rest retrieved from reference TRBV7-2 and TRBJ2-3, is GAGVSQSPSNKVTEKGKDVELRCDPISGHTALYWYRQSLGQGLEFLIYFQGNSAPDKSGLPSDRFSAERTGGSVSTLTIQRTQQEDSAVYLCASSLYTDTQYFGPGTRLTVL.

The rearrangement links TRBV2 to TRBJ1-1, with D perhaps matching TRBD1 (6 bases). Germline assignment: CDR1 SNHLY and CDR2 FYNNEI. V dropped 7 bases and J dropped 1 base, with 10 bases sitting between them. This CDR3 is built from 13 residues. DNA of the CDR3: TGTGCCAGCAATGGGGGCGAGAACACTGAAGCTTTCTTT. Translation gives CASNGGENTEAFF.

This clonotype came up a few times. V gene TRBV20-1 combines with J gene TRBJ2-1; 8 bases map to TRBD1. CDR1 is DFQATT and CDR2 is SNEGSKA in the germline V gene (reference sequence). The CDR3 length is 14 residues. The V segment lost 2 bases and the J segment 9 bases; nucleotides outside the gene matches: 9. The CDR3 sequence is CSARRTGMAGEQFF. The CDR3 DNA follows: TGCAGTGCTAGACGGACAGGGATGGCGGGTGAGCAGTTCTTC.

A remark on this clonotype: One junction end does not reproduce the germline sequence, and a read error may be involved. The genes are TRBV2 and TRBJ2-1; 9 bases are shared with TRBD1. This CDR3 has 14 amino acids. Germline CDR1 and CDR2: SNHLY and FYNNEI. DNA of the CDR3: TGTGCCGGCAGTGCCGCGACAGGGGGGCAGGAGCAGTTCTTC. Amino acid sequence: CAGSAATGGQEQFF.

V usage is TRBV20-1 and J usage is TRBJ2-7; D is undetermined. In germline, CDR1 is DFQATT, CDR2 SNEGSKA (reference sequence). The CDR3 covers 14 residues. V was trimmed by 6 bases and J by 3 bases, leaving 18 bases between them. The CDR3 DNA follows: TGCAGTGCCCGGGCCCTCCCTAAGTTCTACGAGCAGTACTTC. As protein: CSARALPKFYEQYF.

This chain connects TRBV4-3 to TRBJ2-7, with TRBD2 matching 8 bases. Trimming cost V 4 bases and J 4 bases; bases outside gene matches: 6. This CDR3 comprises 14 residues. Per germline, CDR1 LGHNA and CDR2 YSLEER. CDR3 nucleotides: TGCGCCAGCAGCCTCAGCGGGAGTATGTACGAGCAGTACTTC. This codes for CASSLSGSMYEQYF.

The V and J genes are TRBV2 and TRBJ2-4; D is ambiguous. The closer fit of TRBJ2-7 to the DNA end suggests the J call may be wrong. The CDR3 totals 12 residues. From germline, CDR1 is SNHLY and CDR2 FYNNEI. CDR3 amino acids: CAISDEGYEQYF. The CDR3 region has the DNA TGTGCCATTTCGGACGAAGGCTACGAGCAGTACTTC.

V and J are TRBV2 and TRBJ2-7; unclear D gene. Germline V CDR1 and CDR2: SNHLY, FYNNEI. This CDR3 has 11 residues. V was shortened by 7 bases and J by 4 bases, with 8 bases between the two germline ends. CDR3 DNA: TGTGCCAGCACCGCGTTATACGAGCAGTACTTC. Its translation is CASTALYEQYF.

The chain carries TRBV20-1 and TRBJ2-7; the D gene is possibly TRBD2 (5 bases). Trimming stripped 4 bases from V and 6 bases from J, with 10 bases between. This CDR3 has 11 residues. Germline assignment: CDR1 DFQATT and CDR2 SNEGSKA (reference sequence). CDR3 sequence: CSAIREGEQYF. For the CDR3, the DNA is TGCAGTGCTATCCGGGAAGGCGAGCAGTACTTC.

CDR3 nucleotide sequence: TGTGCCAGCAGCCAATCCCCAGTTGGTAATGAGCAGTTCTTC. It is translated as CASSQSPVGNEQFF. V and J are TRBV14 and TRBJ2-1; no reliable D call. The CDR3 length is 14 residues. The germline gives CDR1 SGHDN, CDR2 FVKESK. V was trimmed by 2 bases and J by 7 bases, leaving 12 bases between them.

The chain carries TRBV10-3 and TRBJ2-5; perhaps TRBD2 as D (6 bases). The J call may be wrong; the DNA end is better matched by TRBJ2-7. Germline CDR1 and CDR2: ENHRY and SYGVKD. This CDR3 region has 14 residues. CDR3 amino acids: CAISVAELPYEQYF. In DNA, the CDR3 is TGTGCCATCAGTGTAGCGGAACTTCCCTACGAGCAGTACTTC.

The rearrangement joins TRBV7-9 to TRBJ1-2; TRBD1 matches 8 bases. The germline V gene encodes CDR1 SEHNR and CDR2 FQNEAQ (reference sequence). V dropped 5 bases and J dropped 4; count of bases not matched to a gene: 12. The CDR3 runs 16 residues. The CDR3 region is CASSHPTTGAGYGYTF. CDR3 bases: TGTGCCAGCAGCCACCCTACGACAGGGGCTGGCTATGGCTACACCTTC. Using reference TRBV7-9 and TRBJ1-2 for the parts outside the CDR3, the full variable domain is DTGVSQNPRHKITKRGQNVTFRCDPISEHNRLYWYRQTLGQGPEFLTYFQNEAQLEKSRLLSDRFSAERPKGSFSTLEIQRTEQGDSAMYLCASSHPTTGAGYGYTFGSGTRLTVV.

V gene TRBV29-1 combines with J gene TRBJ2-4; D is unclear. The CDR3 has 11 residues. Germline CDR1 SQVTM, CDR2 ANQGSEA. The CDR3 loop is CGIEVGDIQYF. As DNA, the CDR3 is TGCGGCATTGAGGTAGGAGACATTCAGTACTTC.

Many counts were recorded for this clonotype. The chain employs TRBV29-1 and TRBJ2-7; D gene unclear. The V end lost 6 bases, the J end lost 6 bases, and 18 bases lay between the germline ends. Per germline, CDR1 SQVTM and CDR2 ANQGSEA. CDR3 size: 13 residues. CDR3 loop: CSVTLIGLGEQYF. Written as DNA, the CDR3 is TGCAGCGTGACCCTTATCGGGCTAGGCGAGCAGTACTTC.

This clonotype has just a few counts. V and J are TRBV20-1 and TRBJ2-1; TRBD1 might be the D (5 bases). The V end was cut by 4 bases, the J end by 3 bases, with 19 bases between. Germline CDR1 and CDR2: DFQATT and SNEGSKA (reference sequence). The CDR3 covers 16 residues. CDR3 in amino acids: CSAKDPGIGYYNEQFF. CDR3 bases: TGCAGTGCTAAAGACCCAGGGATCGGCTACTACAATGAGCAGTTCTTC.

V usage is TRBV24-1 and J usage is TRBJ2-3; TRBD1 is a possible D gene (5 bases). Germline assignment: CDR1 KGHDR and CDR2 SFDVKD. The CDR3 extends over 16 amino acids. Trimming removed 1 base from V and 5 bases from J, with 15 bases in between. The CDR3 is CATSDFAGWVVDTQYF. As DNA, the CDR3 is TGTGCCACCAGTGATTTTGCAGGGTGGGTAGTAGATACGCAGTATTTT.

The V and J genes are TRBV6-5 and TRBJ2-7; 10 positions match TRBD2. The CDR3 runs to 16 residues. V was clipped by 6 bases and J by 0 bases; unmatched bases: 8. Germline V gives CDR1 MNHEY, CDR2 SVGAGI. DNA of the CDR3: TGTGCCAGCAGAGCCGGGACTAGCGCGAGCTCCTACGAGCAGTACTTC. Translating it yields CASRAGTSASSYEQYF.

This clonotype was detected only a few times. CDR3 bases: TGTGCCAGCAGCGCCGGGGGCGGTCTAGCCAAAAACATTCAGTACTTC. Protein sequence: CASSAGGGLAKNIQYF. The genes are TRBV7-9 and TRBJ2-4; D possibly matches TRBD1 or TRBD2 (6 bases each). The CDR3 covers 16 residues. Germline V lookup: CDR1 SEHNR, CDR2 FQNEAQ (reference sequence). Trimming pared 5 bases from V and 0 bases from J, leaving 14 bases between.

The sample holds a few counts of this clonotype. The CDR3 loop reads CASSLAATRGRYEQYF. CDR3 nucleotide sequence: TGTGCCAGCAGCTTGGCGGCGACAAGGGGACGTTACGAGCAGTACTTC. This sequence joins TRBV5-6 and TRBJ2-7; D may be TRBD1 or TRBD2 (5 bases each). CDR1 SGHDT and CDR2 YYEEEE come from the germline V gene. The ends were cut back, 0 bases at V and 4 bases at J, with 17 bases in the middle. The CDR3 length is 16 residues.

The CDR3 DNA reads as TGCGCCAGCAGCCAAGCTACGGGATTGACCTACGAGCAGTACTTC. Translating it yields CASSQATGLTYEQYF. V and J are TRBV4-3 and TRBJ2-7; D is perhaps TRBD2 (5 bases). In germline, CDR1 is LGHNA, CDR2 YSLEER. This CDR3 is built from 15 residues. Trimming removed 1 base from V and 2 bases from J, with 12 bases in between.

The chain joins TRBV24-1 to TRBJ2-3, with D perhaps matching TRBD1 (6 bases). The V gene's germline CDR1 is KGHDR and CDR2 SFDVKD. This CDR3 has 20 amino acids. The germline V and J ends were trimmed by 4 bases and 3 bases, with 28 bases remaining between them. The CDR3 sequence: CATSEDVPVRRGRVTDTQYF. The CDR3 DNA follows: TGTGCCACCAGTGAGGATGTCCCGGTACGAAGGGGGAGAGTTACAGATACGCAGTATTTT.

This clonotype was recorded once. The chain joins TRBV6-2 or TRBV6-3 to TRBJ1-1; no clear D gene. CDR1 is MNHEY, CDR2 SVGEGT, per germline. The CDR3 is 12 amino acids. V lost 7 bases, J lost 0 bases, and 6 bases lay in between. The CDR3 DNA reads as TGTGCCAGCACCAGGCTGAACACTGAAGCTTTCTTT. Its protein product is CASTRLNTEAFF.